These 30 T cell receptor beta chains share one sample of origin, sequenced in a study of shared clonotypes between healthy human individuals. Clones were read by immunoSEQ multiplex PCR, and TCRdb kept only the in-frame ones, dropping some. The sample contains 2 million to 2.5 million clones, approximately 94% of which appear only once. Terminally differentiated effector memory CD45RA+ cells were excluded from the naive CD8 cells, which were CD45RO-negative and positively selected for CCR7. The sequenced sample was naive CD8+ T cells from PBMCs. Every receptor here comes from a man between 18 and 35 years old in good health. Some clones in this sample may be carry-over from other donors' samples.

The chain joins TRBV4-1 to TRBJ1-1; D is possibly TRBD1 (6 bases). V gave up 4 bases and J gave up 3 bases, with 18 bases separating them. The CDR3 runs 16 residues. Germline lookup yields CDR1 MGHRA and CDR2 YSYEKL. As DNA, the CDR3 is TGCGCCAGCAGCCCATCAACCGGGTGGACAGACACTGAAGCTTTCTTT. It codes for CASSPSTGWTDTEAFF.

The chain employs TRBV7-7 and TRBJ2-2; D is unresolved. The CDR3 extends over 14 amino acids. V lost 4 bases and J lost 7, with 13 bases in between. Per germline, CDR1 SSHAT and CDR2 FNYEAQ (reference sequence). The CDR3 DNA sequence: TGTGCCAGCAGCTCCGGACCTTCTAGCGGGGAGCTGTTTTTT. Its protein is CASSSGPSSGELFF.

This rearrangement joins TRBV7-6 to TRBJ1-4; D gene ambiguous. The CDR3 consists of 15 residues. With 7 bases removed from V and 2 bases from J, the gap between germline ends came to 14 bases. The germline CDR1 and CDR2 sequences are SGHVS and FNYEAQ. CDR3: CASTYNRGTNEKLFF. The CDR3 coding sequence is TGTGCCAGCACCTATAACCGGGGTACTAATGAAAAACTGTTTTTT.

The chain joins TRBV29-1 to TRBJ2-1, with D perhaps TRBD2 (5 bases). Germline CDR1 is SQVTM and CDR2 is ANQGSEA. Deletions cut 6 bases from V and 5 bases from J, with 23 bases between. This CDR3 comprises 16 residues. The CDR3 DNA is TGCAGCGTCCCATTCATAGGACTCACCCAACACAATGAGCAGTTCTTC. This codes for CSVPFIGLTQHNEQFF.

The rearrangement joins TRBV29-1 to TRBJ1-2; no reliable D call. Trimming stripped 0 bases from V and 4 bases from J, with 18 bases between. Per the germline V gene, CDR1 is SQVTM and CDR2 is ANQGSEA. The CDR3 has 16 residues. The CDR3 nucleotides read TGCAGCGTTGAAGATCCCACCCCCCCCTCCCTCTATGGCTACACCTTC. Its protein is CSVEDPTPPSLYGYTF.

J is TRBJ2-3 and V is TRBV10-3; TRBD1 might be the D (6 bases). The CDR3 sequence is 16 residues long. Germline loops: CDR1 ENHRY, CDR2 SYGVKD. V gave up 3 bases and J gave up 2 bases, with 15 bases separating them. The CDR3 coding sequence is TGTGCCATCAGTGATCTCCCGGGACAAAACACAGATACGCAGTATTTT. Translation gives CAISDLPGQNTDTQYF.

This chain uses TRBV12-5 with TRBJ2-2; D ambiguous. The CDR3 sequence is 13 residues long. The V gene's germline CDR1 is LGHNT and CDR2 FRNRAP. Trimming left V 4 bases short and J 0 bases short, with 3 bases between. DNA of the CDR3: TGTGCTAGTGGTTCACCGAACACCGGGGAGCTGTTTTTT. It specifies CASGSPNTGELFF.

Points on this clone: The sample holds other DNA sequences that translate to the same CDR3. This chain connects TRBV15 to TRBJ1-2; D call uncertain. Trimming shortened V by 5 bases and J by 2 bases, and 9 bases separated the two germline ends. Germline CDR1 LNHNV, CDR2 YYDKDF (reference sequence). The CDR3 spans 13 residues. This chain's CDR3 is CATSRTANYGYTF. DNA of the CDR3: TGTGCCACCAGCCGGACGGCCAACTATGGCTACACCTTC.

The DNA of the CDR3 is TGTGCCTGGACTGCCCCGGGACTAGCGGGCCCAGATACGCAGTATTTT. It translates to CAWTAPGLAGPDTQYF. The rearrangement links TRBV30 to TRBJ2-3, with 12 bases that match TRBD2. V was pared by 4 bases and J by 4 bases, with 9 bases of the junction left unmatched. The CDR3 length is 16 residues. Germline-derived CDR1 and CDR2 are GTSNPN and SVGIG (reference sequence).

The V call is TRBV29-1, the J call TRBJ2-7, with TRBD2 matching over 7 bases. Per the germline V gene, CDR1 is SQVTM and CDR2 is ANQGSEA. The CDR3 length is 14 residues. The V gene end was trimmed by 0 bases and the J gene end by 1 base; junction bases not matched to a gene: 3. The DNA of the CDR3 is TGCAGCGTTGAAGAGACTAGCAGGTCCTACGAGCAGTACTTC. Amino acid sequence: CSVEETSRSYEQYF.

CDR3: CASSLGGGRGYYEQYF. The CDR3, as DNA: TGTGCCAGCAGCTTAGGGGGTGGCAGGGGTTATTACGAGCAGTACTTC. The chain has TRBV11-2 and TRBJ2-7; TRBD1 might be the D (6 bases). Germline V gene lookup returns CDR1 SGHAT and CDR2 FQNNGV. CDR3 length: 16 residues. The V end lost 1 base, the J end lost 4 bases, and 17 bases lay between the germline ends.

Here the CDR3 DNA reads TGCGCCAGCAGTGCAAGTACAGGGGCGGCCTACGAGCAGTACTTC. Residues: CASSASTGAAYEQYF. The chain employs TRBV10-1 and TRBJ2-7, with 7 bases matching TRBD1. Germline loops: CDR1 WNHNN, CDR2 SYGVQD (reference sequence). The CDR3 contains 15 residues. The J segment lost 2 bases and the V segment lost 4 bases, leaving 8 bases of the junction unmatched.

The chain joins TRBV4-3 to TRBJ1-1; no clear D gene. The CDR3 spans 16 residues. Trimming shortened V by 0 bases and J by 0 bases, and 11 bases separated the two germline ends. Germline lookup yields CDR1 LGHNA and CDR2 YSLEER. The CDR3 here is CASSQESAAMNTEAFF. The CDR3 DNA reads TGCGCCAGCAGCCAAGAATCAGCCGCTATGAACACTGAAGCTTTCTTT.

With respect to this clone: Other DNA sequences in the sample encode the same CDR3. The chain uses TRBV9 and TRBJ1-5, with D unclear. V lost 0 bases and J lost 1, with 8 bases in between. Per the germline V gene, CDR1 is SGDLS and CDR2 is YYNGEE. The CDR3 covers 15 residues. CDR3 DNA sequence: TGTGCCAGCAGCGTAGATGGAGGGAGCAATCAGCCCCAGCATTTT. It specifies CASSVDGGSNQPQHF.

The chain joins TRBV29-1 to TRBJ2-3, with unresolved D. The CDR3 sequence is 15 residues long. Germline values: CDR1 SQVTM, CDR2 ANQGSEA. Trimming took off 3 bases at V and 0 bases at J, with 13 bases between the two ends. CDR3 coding DNA: TGCAGCGTTGATACCGATGACGCCAGCACAGATACGCAGTATTTT. This codes for CSVDTDDASTDTQYF.

The chain uses TRBV6-5 and TRBJ2-2; D remains ambiguous. The CDR3 has 12 amino acids. Germline-derived CDR1 and CDR2 are MNHEY and SVGAGI. V was cut by 4 bases and J by 8 bases, with 8 bases left in between. The CDR3 spells CASSFIGGELFF. CDR3 nucleotide sequence: TGTGCCAGCAGTTTCATTGGAGGGGAGCTGTTTTTT.

The chain recombines TRBV27 with TRBJ1-1, with D uncertain. Germline lookup yields CDR1 MNHEY and CDR2 SMNVEV (reference sequence). V was pared by 6 bases and J by 1 base, with 18 bases between. The CDR3 contains 16 residues. This chain's CDR3 is CASSPSFGEANTEAFF. In nucleotides, the CDR3 is TGTGCCAGCAGCCCCTCGTTCGGCGAGGCGAACACTGAAGCTTTCTTT.

This chain joins TRBV9 and TRBJ2-7, with D perhaps given as TRBD1 or TRBD2 (5 bases each). The CDR3 extends over 15 amino acids. V was clipped by 0 bases and J by 0 bases, with 10 bases between them. Germline values: CDR1 SGDLS, CDR2 YYNGEE. CDR3 coding DNA: TGTGCCAGCAGCGTAGAGGCAGGGACCTCCTACGAGCAGTACTTC. The encoded protein is CASSVEAGTSYEQYF.

This clone came up once. The V and J genes are TRBV27 and TRBJ1-1; D possibly corresponds to TRBD1 (5 bases). This CDR3 has 18 amino acids. CDR1 is MNHEY and CDR2 is SMNVEV in the germline V gene (reference sequence). Trimming pared 5 bases from V and 7 bases from J, leaving 29 bases between. The CDR3 loop reads CASSPYQVRGTVDDEAFF. The CDR3 coding sequence is TGTGCCAGCAGTCCCTACCAAGTTCGCGGGACGGTGGATGATGAAGCTTTCTTT.

As to this clone: Additional DNA sequences in this sample encode the identical CDR3. The gene calls are TRBV13 and TRBJ2-7; D remains ambiguous. The germline V and J ends were trimmed by 4 bases and 0 bases, with 7 bases remaining between them. This CDR3 is 13 amino acids long. CDR1 and CDR2 (germline): PRHDT, FYEKMQ (reference sequence). CDR3 amino acids: CASSSRSSYEQYF. CDR3 DNA sequence: TGTGCCAGCAGCTCACGGAGCTCCTACGAGCAGTACTTC.

The V call is TRBV15, the J call TRBJ2-3; possible D gene TRBD1, 8 bases. Trimming removed 2 bases at V and 2 bases at J, with 14 bases between. Per the germline V gene, CDR1 is LNHNV and CDR2 is YYDKDF (reference sequence). The CDR3 runs 16 residues. The CDR3 is CATSRPTGGVTDTQYF. In DNA, the CDR3 is TGTGCCACCAGCAGACCTACAGGGGGGGTCACAGATACGCAGTATTTT.

The chain carries TRBV6-6 and TRBJ2-7; weak D call: TRBD2 (6 bases). V lost 10 bases to trimming and J lost 2 bases, with 15 bases between them. Germline V gives CDR1 MNHNY, CDR2 SVGAGI (reference sequence). CDR3 length: 13 amino acids. CDR3 in amino acids: CATNSGLPYEQYF. DNA for the CDR3: TGTGCCACCAATTCGGGACTCCCCTACGAGCAGTACTTC.

This chain uses TRBV19 with TRBJ2-1; D gene uncertain. This CDR3 spans 16 amino acids. Between the trimmed V and J ends, which lost 3 bases and 8 bases, there was a span of 20 bases. CDR1 LNHDA and CDR2 SQIVND come from the germline V gene (reference sequence). CDR3 nucleotides: TGTGCCAGTAGTATCGAAGACTTACCTACGCGATATGAGCAGTTCTTC. It yields the protein CASSIEDLPTRYEQFF. Full variable domain (remainder filled in from reference TRBV19 and TRBJ2-1): DGGITQSPKYLFRKEGQNVTLSCEQNLNHDAMYWYRQDPGQGLRLIYYSQIVNDFQKGDIAEGYSVSREKKESFPLTVTSAQKNPTAFYLCASSIEDLPTRYEQFFGPGTRLTVL.

This chain links TRBV5-1 with TRBJ2-2; the match to TRBD2 covers 7 bases. The CDR3 runs 15 residues. Germline lookup yields CDR1 SGHRS and CDR2 YFSETQ. The J segment lost 1 base and the V segment lost 5 bases, leaving 5 bases of the junction unmatched. The chain's CDR3 is CASSFSGGNTGELFF. The CDR3 coding sequence is TGCGCCAGCAGTTTTTCGGGAGGGAACACCGGGGAGCTGTTTTTT. Based on the CDR3 plus reference TRBV5-1 and TRBJ2-2, the full variable domain is KAGVTQTPRYLIKTRGQQVTLSCSPISGHRSVSWYQQTPGQGLQFLFEYFSETQRNKGNFPGRFSGRQFSNSRSEMNVSTLELGDSALYLCASSFSGGNTGELFFGEGSRLTVL.

This clone was recorded only once. The genes are TRBV6-6 and TRBJ2-7, with TRBD1 as a possible D gene (6 bases). Per the germline V gene, CDR1 is MNHNY and CDR2 is SVGAGI (reference sequence). V gave up 6 bases and J gave up 6 bases, with 12 bases separating them. This CDR3 region has 12 residues. As DNA, the CDR3 is TGTGCCAGCAGCCCCTACAGGGTCGAGCAGTACTTC. Its protein product is CASSPYRVEQYF.

This chain uses TRBV27 with TRBJ2-7; 7 bases agree with TRBD1. CDR1 and CDR2 (germline): MNHEY, SMNVEV (reference sequence). The CDR3 has 13 residues. Trimming cost V 6 bases and J 6 bases; bases outside gene matches: 8. CDR3 protein: CASRTGRIGEQYF. CDR3 in DNA: TGTGCCAGCAGGACAGGGAGAATCGGCGAGCAGTACTTC.

Of note for this clone: The same CDR3 also results from other DNA sequences found in this sample. The V gene is TRBV5-1, the J gene TRBJ2-1; D is perhaps TRBD1 (5 bases). Germline loops: CDR1 SGHRS, CDR2 YFSETQ. This CDR3 is 12 amino acids long. V lost 1 base to trimming and J lost 6 bases, with 5 bases between them. This CDR3 is CASSLQGNEQFF. CDR3 nucleotides: TGCGCCAGCAGCTTGCAGGGCAATGAGCAGTTCTTC.

The chain employs TRBV7-9 and TRBJ1-2; 8 positions agree with TRBD1. The CDR3 is made up of 14 amino acids. Trimming removed 7 bases from V and 4 bases from J; junction bases left unmatched: 8. Looked up from germline, CDR1 is SEHNR and CDR2 is FQNEAQ (reference sequence). In nucleotides, the CDR3 is TGTGCCAGCACCAGGACAGGGATTTTCTATGGCTACACCTTC. Amino acids: CASTRTGIFYGYTF.

The V and J genes are TRBV27 and TRBJ1-2, with TRBD1 matching 9 bases. Germline CDR1 MNHEY, CDR2 SMNVEV (reference sequence). This CDR3 has 12 amino acids. V shed 6 bases and J 7 bases; nucleotides not matched to a gene: 3. The CDR3 protein is CASRTGGRGYTF. The CDR3 coding sequence is TGTGCCAGCAGGACAGGGGGACGTGGCTACACCTTC.

Details on this clone: The same CDR3 can be traced to other DNA sequences in this sample. The chain employs TRBV11-3 and TRBJ1-5; the D is unclear. The germline V gene has CDR1 SGHNT and CDR2 YENEEA. This CDR3 spans 14 amino acids. Trimming left V 0 bases short and J 3 bases short, with 6 bases between. The CDR3 sequence is CASSLDGYNQPQHF. The CDR3 bases are TGTGCCAGCAGCTTAGACGGCTACAATCAGCCCCAGCATTTT.